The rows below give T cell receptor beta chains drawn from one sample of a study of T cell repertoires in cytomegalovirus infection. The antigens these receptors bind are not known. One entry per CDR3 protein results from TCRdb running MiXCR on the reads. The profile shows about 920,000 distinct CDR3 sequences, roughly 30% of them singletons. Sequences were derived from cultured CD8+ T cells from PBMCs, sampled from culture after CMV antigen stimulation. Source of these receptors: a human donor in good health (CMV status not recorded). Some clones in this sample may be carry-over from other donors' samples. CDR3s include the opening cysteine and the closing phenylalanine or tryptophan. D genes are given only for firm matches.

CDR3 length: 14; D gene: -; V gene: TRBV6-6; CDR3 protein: CASTLAGPQRDQYF
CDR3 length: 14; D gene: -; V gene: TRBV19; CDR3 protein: CASSYGGPNTEAFF
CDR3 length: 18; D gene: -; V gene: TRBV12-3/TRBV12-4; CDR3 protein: CASSFEVGRSGPVYGYTF
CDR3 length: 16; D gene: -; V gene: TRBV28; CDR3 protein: CASSARLSPSTDTQYF
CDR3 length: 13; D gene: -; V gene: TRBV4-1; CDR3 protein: CASSQEGGYGYTF
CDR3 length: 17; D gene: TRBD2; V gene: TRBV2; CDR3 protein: CASSVQRSGGSYNEQFF
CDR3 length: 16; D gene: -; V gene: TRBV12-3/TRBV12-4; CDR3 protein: CASSLVGGYLQETQYF
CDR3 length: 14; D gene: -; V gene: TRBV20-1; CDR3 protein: CSAPGTSSGNTIYF
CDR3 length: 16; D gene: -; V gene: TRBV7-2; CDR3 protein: CASSLASGGGRTEAFF
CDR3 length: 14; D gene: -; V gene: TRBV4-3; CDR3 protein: CASSQAAVNEKLFF
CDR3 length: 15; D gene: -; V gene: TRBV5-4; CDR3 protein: CASSLGPSLLDTQYF
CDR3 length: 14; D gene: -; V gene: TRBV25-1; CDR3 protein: CASSYRGVGTEAFF
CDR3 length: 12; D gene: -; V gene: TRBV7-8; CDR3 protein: CASSLVHNEQFF
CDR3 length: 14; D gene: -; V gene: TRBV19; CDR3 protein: CVSSPGSSYNEQFF